The next 32 T cell receptor beta chains were all read from a single sample in a study of OX40 agonist ivuxolimab in advanced cancers. The library was generated by the immunoSEQ multiplex PCR assay. TCRdb took this table from immuneACCESS and kept in-frame rearrangements with V and J called. Such tables lack part of the clones; where checked against another copy, unresolved V genes explain under half of the gap, and the rest is unexplained. The table for this sample lists roughly 50,000 clones; around nine tenths of them were counted only once. About 9.4% of the sample comes from the top ten. The source was CD4+ or CD8+ T cells sorted from blood, collected in a trial of the OX40 agonist ivuxolimab. These receptor sequences come from an adult with an advanced solid tumor such as melanoma, head and neck, liver or kidney cancer.

The genes are TRBV7-3 and TRBJ2-1; no clear D gene. The germline CDR1 and CDR2 sequences are SGHTA and FQGTGA. The V end lost 0 bases, the J end lost 0 bases, and 6 bases lay between the germline ends. CDR3 length equals 15 residues. CDR3 sequence: CASSLTQSSYNEQFF. The CDR3 DNA sequence: TGTGCCAGCAGCTTAACGCAGAGCTCCTACAATGAGCAGTTCTTC.

The J gene is TRBJ2-1, the V gene TRBV28; 9 bases map to TRBD1. Germline CDR1 MDHEN, CDR2 SYDVKM. V trimming: 5 bases; J trimming: 4 bases; junction bases outside the gene matches: 15. The CDR3 has 18 amino acids. The CDR3 loop is CASSPTTWTGDLYNEQFF. The CDR3 region has the DNA TGTGCCAGCAGTCCAACAACCTGGACAGGGGACCTTTACAATGAGCAGTTCTTC.

This chain joins TRBV10-3 and TRBJ1-3; perhaps TRBD1 as D (5 bases). Germline values: CDR1 ENHRY, CDR2 SYGVKD. Trimming took 8 bases from V and 0 from J, leaving 23 bases between them. This CDR3 is 18 amino acids long. CDR3 protein: CAIYAGTSEGASGNTIYF. The CDR3 nucleotides are TGTGCCATCTACGCCGGGACGTCGGAAGGGGCCTCTGGAAACACCATATATTTT.

This chain joins TRBV11-2 and TRBJ2-5; no definite D call. The germline gives CDR1 SGHAT, CDR2 FQNNGV. The CDR3 loop spans 11 amino acids. The germline V and J ends were trimmed by 3 bases and 4 bases, with 3 bases remaining between them. DNA of the CDR3: TGTGCCAGCAGCTTGGGAGAGACCCAGTACTTC. Translating gives CASSLGETQYF. The full variable domain, in which reference TRBV11-2 and TRBJ2-5 provide the parts outside the CDR3, is EAGVAQSPRYKIIEKRQSVAFWCNPISGHATLYWYQQILGQGPKLLIQFQNNGVVDDSQLPKDRFSAERLKGVDSTLKIQPAKLEDSAVYLCASSLGETQYFGPGTRLLVL.

This clone was seen just once. The genes are TRBV6-1 and TRBJ2-7; D ambiguous. CDR3 length: 15 residues. Germline lookup yields CDR1 MNHNS and CDR2 SASEGT. Trimming pared 4 bases from V and 0 bases from J, leaving 13 bases between. The CDR3 nucleotides read TGTGCCAGCAGTGCGCTACCTGACTCCTCCTACGAGCAGTACTTC. Protein sequence: CASSALPDSSYEQYF.

The CDR3 region has the DNA TGTGCCAGCAGCCAACTGGGCCTCACACCCTACGAGCAGTACTTC. It translates to CASSQLGLTPYEQYF. The J gene is TRBJ2-7, the V gene TRBV14; no clear D. CDR3 size: 15 residues. CDR1 and CDR2 (germline): SGHDN, FVKESK. V was trimmed by 2 bases and J by 2 bases, leaving 13 bases between them.

J is TRBJ2-7 and V is TRBV11-3; D uncertain. Germline V gene data show CDR1 as SGHNT and CDR2 as YENEEA. V lost 1 base to trimming and J lost 5 bases, with 9 bases between them. The CDR3 is 13 amino acids. This CDR3 is CASSLGLEDEQYF. The CDR3 nucleotides read TGTGCCAGCAGCTTAGGTCTTGAGGACGAGCAGTACTTC.

The rearrangement joins TRBV5-4 to TRBJ2-1, with D hard to call. V was trimmed by 4 bases and J by 2 bases, leaving 13 bases between them. In germline, CDR1 is SGHNT, CDR2 YYREEE (reference sequence). The CDR3 is made up of 15 amino acids. The DNA for the CDR3 is TGTGCCAGCAGCATCCGACTGGGTCCCTACAATGAGCAGTTCTTC. Translating it yields CASSIRLGPYNEQFF. The full variable domain, in which reference TRBV5-4 and TRBJ2-1 provide the parts outside the CDR3, is ETGVTQSPTHLIKTRGQQVTLRCSSQSGHNTVSWYQQALGQGPQFIFQYYREEENGRGNFPPRFSGLQFPNYSSELNVNALELDDSALYLCASSIRLGPYNEQFFGPGTRLTVL.

The chain links TRBV5-4 to TRBJ2-7; a weak D match, TRBD1 (5 bases). Trimming took off 2 bases at V and 3 bases at J, with 12 bases between the two ends. The CDR3 contains 14 residues. Germline CDR1 reads SGHNT; CDR2 reads YYREEE (reference sequence). The CDR3 is CASSFADSIYEQYF. The CDR3 region has the DNA TGTGCCAGCAGCTTCGCCGACAGCATCTACGAGCAGTACTTC.

J is TRBJ1-2 and V is TRBV9; possibly TRBD1 for D (6 bases). The CDR3 length is 12 residues. The germline V gene has CDR1 SGDLS and CDR2 YYNGEE. Trimming pared 3 bases from V and 10 bases from J, leaving 13 bases between. The CDR3 here is CASSDGGQDYTF. The CDR3 bases are TGTGCCAGCAGCGACGGGGGCCAGGACTACACCTTC.

The chain combines TRBV18 with TRBJ2-7; 7 bases are shared with TRBD2. CDR3 length: 15 amino acids. V trimming: 0 bases; J trimming: 5 bases; junction bases outside the gene matches: 7. Germline V lookup: CDR1 KGHSH, CDR2 LQKENI. CDR3 loop: CASSPPGRGNNEQYF. DNA of the CDR3: TGTGCCAGCTCACCACCGGGGAGGGGCAACAACGAGCAGTACTTC.

The V and J genes are TRBV25-1 and TRBJ1-2; 7 positions agree with TRBD1. In germline, CDR1 is MGHDK, CDR2 SYGVNS. J lost 4 bases, V lost 3 bases, and 8 bases had no gene match. This CDR3 region has 15 residues. CDR3 DNA: TGTGCCAGCAGTGATACGGCGGGACAGATCTATGGCTACACCTTC. It specifies CASSDTAGQIYGYTF.

CDR3 bases: TGTGCCAGCAGTTCGTTGGGTTCACCCCTCCACTTT. Its protein is CASSSLGSPLHF. The chain recombines TRBV6-5 with TRBJ1-6; D is ambiguous. The CDR3 totals 12 residues. Germline CDR1 and CDR2: MNHEY and SVGAGI. V lost 4 bases to trimming and J lost 9 bases, with 7 bases between them.

This chain uses TRBV7-2 with TRBJ2-5; D is perhaps TRBD1 (5 bases). Germline V lookup: CDR1 SGHTA, CDR2 FQGNSA. The V end lost 1 base, the J end lost 2 bases, and 14 bases lay between the germline ends. The CDR3 consists of 16 residues. CDR3 residues: CASSLVLSGAQETQYF. CDR3 DNA: TGTGCCAGCAGCTTAGTCTTGAGTGGGGCACAAGAGACCCAGTACTTC. Filled out from reference TRBV7-2 and TRBJ2-5, the complete variable domain reads GAGVSQSPSNKVTEKGKDVELRCDPISGHTALYWYRQSLGQGLEFLIYFQGNSAPDKSGLPSDRFSAERTGGSVSTLTIQRTQQEDSAVYLCASSLVLSGAQETQYFGPGTRLLVL.

The chain joins TRBV27 to TRBJ1-2, with D uncertain. The CDR3 totals 15 residues. Germline values: CDR1 MNHEY, CDR2 SMNVEV (reference sequence). V lost 0 bases, J lost 0 bases, and 8 bases lay in between. The CDR3 region is CASSLSRAANYGYTF. The CDR3 DNA is TGTGCCAGCAGTTTATCGAGGGCAGCTAACTATGGCTACACCTTC.

This sequence joins TRBV7-6 and TRBJ2-6; D unresolved. CDR1 and CDR2 (germline): SGHVS, FNYEAQ. V dropped 3 bases and J dropped 2 bases, with 5 bases sitting between them. This CDR3 comprises 14 residues. The CDR3 is CASSFAAGANVLTF. CDR3 DNA: TGTGCCAGCAGCTTCGCAGCTGGGGCCAACGTCCTGACTTTC.

The chain joins TRBV4-1 to TRBJ1-3; D is unresolved. V lost 6 bases and J lost 0, with 9 bases in between. Germline CDR1 reads MGHRA; CDR2 reads YSYEKL. The CDR3 is 14 residues long. CDR3 DNA: TGCGCCAGCAGTACGACGGACTCTGGAAACACCATATATTTT. It encodes CASSTTDSGNTIYF.

This clone came up a few times. This chain joins TRBV29-1 and TRBJ1-1, with D unclear. This CDR3 spans 10 amino acids. Looked up from germline, CDR1 is SQVTM and CDR2 is ANQGSEA. V was pared by 2 bases and J by 6 bases, with 4 bases between. The CDR3 DNA sequence: TGCAGCGTTGAAACTGCTGAAGCTTTCTTT. Its protein is CSVETAEAFF.

The chain employs TRBV11-3 and TRBJ2-7; no clear D gene. Germline CDR1 and CDR2: SGHNT and YENEEA. Trimming removed 4 bases at V and 2 bases at J, with 12 bases between. The CDR3 spans 14 residues. The CDR3 is CASSSAPGPYEQYF. CDR3 in DNA: TGTGCCAGCAGCTCAGCTCCGGGTCCCTACGAGCAGTACTTC.

The chain couples TRBV4-1 to TRBJ2-7; tentative D call: TRBD2 (6 bases). V gave up 1 base and J gave up 3 bases, with 10 bases separating them. The CDR3 is made up of 14 amino acids. The germline CDR1 and CDR2 sequences are MGHRA and YSYEKL. The CDR3 DNA reads as TGCGCCAGCAGCCAAGTATTGGGGGGCTACGAGCAGTACTTC. The encoded protein is CASSQVLGGYEQYF.

This chain connects TRBV18 to TRBJ2-7; D is perhaps TRBD2 (6 bases). Trimming removed 4 bases from V and 2 bases from J, with 12 bases in between. CDR1 is KGHSH and CDR2 is LQKENI in the germline V gene. This CDR3 is built from 14 residues. CDR3 protein: CASSLEGITYEQYF. Here the CDR3 DNA reads TGTGCCAGCTCACTGGAGGGCATAACCTACGAGCAGTACTTC. Supplemented by reference TRBV18 and TRBJ2-7, the full variable domain reads NAGVMQNPRHLVRRRGQEARLRCSPMKGHSHVYWYRQLPEEGLKFMVYLQKENIIDESGMPKERFSAEFPKEGPSILRIQQVVRGDSAAYFCASSLEGITYEQYFGPGTRLTVT.

The count of this clone is one. V is TRBV2 and J is TRBJ2-1; TRBD2 matches 9 bases. This CDR3 spans 15 amino acids. Germline values: CDR1 SNHLY, CDR2 FYNNEI. After removal of 9 bases from V and 2 bases from J, the junction contained 8 bases not matched to a gene. CDR3 region: CASDIRTSAYNEQFF. In nucleotides, the CDR3 is TGTGCCAGTGACATTCGGACTAGCGCCTACAATGAGCAGTTCTTC.

Details on this clone: An end of the junction does not agree with germline; a read error may underlie this. V and J are TRBV9 and TRBJ2-1; D gene ambiguous. The CDR3 is 14 residues long. Germline V lookup: CDR1 SGDLS, CDR2 YYNGEE. CDR3 nucleotide sequence: TGTGCCAGCAGCGTAGAAAGCCTCTACGATGAGCAGTTCTTC. Amino acids: CASSVESLYDEQFF.

This chain uses TRBV10-3 with TRBJ1-2, with D possibly being TRBD1 (5 bases). CDR1 and CDR2 (germline): ENHRY, SYGVKD. The CDR3 is made up of 21 amino acids. The germline V and J ends were trimmed by 3 bases and 0 bases, with 29 bases remaining between them. CDR3 DNA sequence: TGTGCCATCAGTGAAAGCAACCCGGGACTTAACACTACTTGGGCTAACTATGGCTACACCTTC. It is translated as CAISESNPGLNTTWANYGYTF.

With respect to this clone: A junction end diverges from the germline sequence, so it may reflect a read error. J is TRBJ1-2 and V is TRBV7-7; D gene uncertain. CDR1 is SSHAT, CDR2 FNYEAQ, per germline (reference sequence). This CDR3 has 15 residues. The CDR3 coding sequence is TGTGCTAGCAGCTTTCGGGCAGGTCTCGGCTATGGCTACACCTTC. It specifies CASSFRAGLGYGYTF.

The genes are TRBV21-1 and TRBJ2-7; TRBD2, as called in the table, went unchecked against the DNA. TRBV21-1 is a recognized pseudogene. The CDR3 has 16 residues. In DNA, the CDR3 is TGTGCCAGCAGCCTCCTAATCCGGGAGACACAGGTCGAGCAGTACTTC. Its translation: CASSLLIRETQVEQYF.

The chain uses TRBV4-1 and TRBJ1-5; D remains ambiguous. The CDR3 consists of 15 residues. The germline gives CDR1 MGHRA, CDR2 YSYEKL. Trimming left V 0 bases short and J 8 bases short, with 14 bases between. CDR3 protein: CASSQDAVKEEPQHF. Written as DNA, the CDR3 is TGCGCCAGCAGCCAAGATGCGGTAAAGGAGGAGCCCCAGCATTTT.

The chain combines TRBV27 with TRBJ2-7; no clear D. Trimming took off 6 bases at V and 0 bases at J, with 15 bases between the two ends. Germline V lookup: CDR1 MNHEY, CDR2 SMNVEV (reference sequence). The CDR3 totals 15 residues. CDR3 loop: CASSARARNSYEQYF. The CDR3 DNA follows: TGTGCCAGCAGCGCCCGCGCGCGGAACTCCTACGAGCAGTACTTC.

CDR3 sequence (DNA): TGCGCCAGCAGCCAAGATTGGGGGGCTGAAGCTTTCTTT. It is translated as CASSQDWGAEAFF. V usage is TRBV4-3 and J usage is TRBJ1-1; D may be TRBD1 (5 bases). V dropped 0 bases and J dropped 6 bases, with 8 bases sitting between them. There are 13 residues in the CDR3. Germline assignment: CDR1 LGHNA and CDR2 YSLEER.

The J gene is TRBJ1-1, the V gene TRBV9; 8 nucleotides align to TRBD1. Germline V gene data show CDR1 as SGDLS and CDR2 as YYNGEE. With V trimmed by 2 bases and J by 2 bases, 8 bases remained unmatched. This CDR3 has 16 amino acids. CDR3 amino acids: CASSVEDRGTNTEAFF. The DNA for the CDR3 is TGTGCCAGCAGCGTTGAAGACAGGGGCACTAACACTGAAGCTTTCTTT.

This clone appeared once. The genes are TRBV9 and TRBJ2-7; D is possibly TRBD1 (6 bases). Germline lookup yields CDR1 SGDLS and CDR2 YYNGEE. V was pared by 3 bases and J by 1 base, with 17 bases between. This CDR3 region has 16 residues. The CDR3 DNA sequence: TGTGCCAGCAGCGCGGGTCGACAGGTCCCGTCCTACGAGCAGTACTTC. It translates to CASSAGRQVPSYEQYF.

Points on this clone: One junction end does not reproduce the germline sequence, and a read error may be involved. The rearrangement joins TRBV5-5 to TRBJ1-5, with D hard to call. Germline-derived CDR1 and CDR2 are SGHKS and YYEKEE (reference sequence). This CDR3 is 15 amino acids long. The CDR3 here is CASSQIWRWNQPQHF. The CDR3 DNA reads TGCGCCAGCAGCCAAATCTGGAGGTGGAATCAGCCCCAGCATTTT.